Listed below are T cell receptor beta chains from one sample, sequenced in a study of T cell responses to AZD1222 COVID-19 vaccine. Here immunoSEQ multiplex PCR was the method, and the copy in TCRdb shows in-frame clones only, minus some. The table includes fewer than 120,000 clones, 87% detected once. The sequenced sample was peripheral blood, obtained on day 0 of AZD1222 vaccination. These receptors originate from an adult in good health. CDR3s include the opening cysteine and the closing phenylalanine or tryptophan. Each record gives: clone size, J gene, V gene, D gene, CDR3 DNA, CDR3 protein. D genes are given only for firm matches. Size is omitted from some rows. Given values are once, few, many or a class for expanded clones.

clone_size: -
j_call: TRBJ1-5
v_call: TRBV5-1
d_call: -
cdr3_nt: TGCGCCAGCAGCCCCTCCCCAGGTCAGCCCCAGCATTTT
cdr3_aa: CASSPSPGQPQHF

clone_size: -
j_call: TRBJ2-5
v_call: TRBV11-2
d_call: -
cdr3_nt: TGTGCCAGCAGCTACGTATTCCGGGCCCAGCAAGAGACCCAGTACTTC
cdr3_aa: CASSYVFRAQQETQYF

clone_size: -
j_call: TRBJ1-1
v_call: TRBV6-5
d_call: -
cdr3_nt: TGTGCCAGCAGGGTATTAGGGCTTCCGAACACTGAAGCTTTCTTT
cdr3_aa: CASRVLGLPNTEAFF

clone_size: many
j_call: TRBJ2-3
v_call: TRBV6-5
d_call: TRBD2
cdr3_nt: TGTGCCAGCAGTCCGACTAGCTTCGATACGCAGTATTTT
cdr3_aa: CASSPTSFDTQYF

clone_size: -
j_call: TRBJ1-1
v_call: TRBV15
d_call: -
cdr3_nt: TGTGCCACCAGCAGAGAGTCCGGACTCGGGACTGAAGCTTTCTTT
cdr3_aa: CATSRESGLGTEAFF

clone_size: once
j_call: TRBJ2-7
v_call: TRBV19
d_call: TRBD1
cdr3_nt: TGTGCCAGTAGTGCCGGGACAGGGCTACACGAGCAGTACTTC
cdr3_aa: CASSAGTGLHEQYF

clone_size: -
j_call: TRBJ1-2
v_call: TRBV10-3
d_call: -
cdr3_nt: TGTGCCATCAGTACGGCGCCGGAGGGCTATGGCTACACCTTC
cdr3_aa: CAISTAPEGYGYTF

clone_size: -
j_call: TRBJ1-1
v_call: TRBV28
d_call: -
cdr3_nt: TGTGCCAGCAGGGGCCGATTCTCTGAAGCTTTCTTT
cdr3_aa: CASRGRFSEAFF

clone_size: -
j_call: TRBJ2-4
v_call: TRBV14
d_call: -
cdr3_nt: TGTGCCAGCAGCCGGGGCCACGGGCAAAACATTCAGTACTTC
cdr3_aa: CASSRGHGQNIQYF

clone_size: -
j_call: TRBJ2-1
v_call: TRBV24-1
d_call: -
cdr3_nt: TGTGCCACCAGTGATACCGACTCGTGGGGGCCCAATGAGCAGTTCTTC
cdr3_aa: CATSDTDSWGPNEQFF

clone_size: -
j_call: TRBJ1-4
v_call: TRBV5-6
d_call: -
cdr3_nt: TGTGCCAGCAGCTTGCTCTCAACTAATGAAAAACTGTTTTTT
cdr3_aa: CASSLLSTNEKLFF

clone_size: -
j_call: TRBJ1-1
v_call: TRBV5-1
d_call: -
cdr3_nt: TGCGCCAGCAGCTCCTTGGGGGGTTCGGACACTGAAGCTTTCTTT
cdr3_aa: CASSSLGGSDTEAFF

clone_size: -
j_call: TRBJ1-1
v_call: TRBV5-1
d_call: -
cdr3_nt: TGCGCCAGCAGCTTAAGAGGTCAGCCCACTGAAGCTTTCTTT
cdr3_aa: CASSLRGQPTEAFF

clone_size: -
j_call: TRBJ1-2
v_call: TRBV28
d_call: TRBD1
cdr3_nt: TGTGCCAGCAGGCTACAGGGGACAGGGGTTGGCTACACCTTC
cdr3_aa: CASRLQGTGVGYTF

clone_size: -
j_call: TRBJ1-3
v_call: TRBV5-1
d_call: -
cdr3_nt: TGCGCCAGCAGCTTGGTGGCCGGGGCCGGAAACACCATATATTTT
cdr3_aa: CASSLVAGAGNTIYF

clone_size: -
j_call: TRBJ1-2
v_call: TRBV6-1
d_call: -
cdr3_nt: TGTGCCAGCAGTGAAGTGTTCGGGGACTATGGCTACACCTTC
cdr3_aa: CASSEVFGDYGYTF

clone_size: -
j_call: TRBJ1-1
v_call: TRBV29-1
d_call: -
cdr3_nt: TGCAGCGTTGCCGACCTCATGAACACTGAAGCTTTCTTT
cdr3_aa: CSVADLMNTEAFF

clone_size: -
j_call: TRBJ1-2
v_call: TRBV28
d_call: -
cdr3_nt: TGTGCCAGCAGCCTTCCGCCCCCACTAAACAGTAACTATGGCTACACCTTC
cdr3_aa: CASSLPPPLNSNYGYTF

clone_size: -
j_call: TRBJ2-2
v_call: TRBV19
d_call: -
cdr3_nt: TGTGCCAGTAGGGAGGACTCCCTCACCGGGGAGCTGTTTTTT
cdr3_aa: CASREDSLTGELFF

clone_size: -
j_call: TRBJ2-7
v_call: TRBV28
d_call: -
cdr3_nt: TGTGCCAGCGGGTCCTACTACGAGCAGTACTTC
cdr3_aa: CASGSYYEQYF

clone_size: few
j_call: TRBJ2-2
v_call: TRBV9
d_call: -
cdr3_nt: TGTGCCAGCAGCGACGCGGGGAGGACCGGGGAGCTGTTTTTT
cdr3_aa: CASSDAGRTGELFF

clone_size: -
j_call: TRBJ2-7
v_call: TRBV27
d_call: TRBD2
cdr3_nt: TGTGCCACCTGGACTAGCGGGAGTGGATACGAGCAGTACTTC
cdr3_aa: CATWTSGSGYEQYF

clone_size: once
j_call: TRBJ1-1
v_call: TRBV7-8
d_call: -
cdr3_nt: TGTGCCAGCAGCTGGACGGGCAGACTGAACACTGAAGCTTTCTTT
cdr3_aa: CASSWTGRLNTEAFF

clone_size: once
j_call: TRBJ2-5
v_call: TRBV3-1/TRBV3-2
d_call: -
cdr3_nt: TGTGCCAGCAGCCAGGGATGGCGAGGGAGACAAGAGACCCAGTACTTC
cdr3_aa: CASSQGWRGRQETQYF

clone_size: -
j_call: TRBJ2-3
v_call: TRBV6-6
d_call: TRBD2
cdr3_nt: TGTGCCAGCAGTTACAGGCGGGGGGGCCCAGATACGCAGTATTTT
cdr3_aa: CASSYRRGGPDTQYF

clone_size: once
j_call: TRBJ1-1
v_call: TRBV12-3/TRBV12-4
d_call: -
cdr3_nt: TGTGCCAGCAGTTTTGCCGGGTACACTGAAGCTTTCTTT
cdr3_aa: CASSFAGYTEAFF

clone_size: -
j_call: TRBJ1-5
v_call: TRBV24-1
d_call: -
cdr3_nt: TGTGCCACCACCCCGTTTTCCCGGGACCTAACCTATTATAGCAATCAGCCCCAGCATTTT
cdr3_aa: CATTPFSRDLTYYSNQPQHF

clone_size: -
j_call: TRBJ2-4
v_call: TRBV27
d_call: TRBD2
cdr3_nt: TGTGCCAGCAGTGGGCGGGGGTCAGCCAAAAACATTCAGTACTTC
cdr3_aa: CASSGRGSAKNIQYF

clone_size: -
j_call: TRBJ2-5
v_call: TRBV7-2
d_call: -
cdr3_nt: TGTGCCAGCAGCTGGTTCCGGGGACTTCAAGAGACCCAGTACTTC
cdr3_aa: CASSWFRGLQETQYF

clone_size: -
j_call: TRBJ2-5
v_call: TRBV18
d_call: TRBD1
cdr3_nt: TGTGCCAGCTCACCGACAGGGTTAGGGGAGACCCAGTACTTC
cdr3_aa: CASSPTGLGETQYF

clone_size: -
j_call: TRBJ2-7
v_call: TRBV7-3
d_call: TRBD1
cdr3_nt: TGTGCCAGCAGTCCAGGACAGGGGTCTTTCGACGAGCAGTACTTC
cdr3_aa: CASSPGQGSFDEQYF

clone_size: -
j_call: TRBJ1-4
v_call: TRBV11-2
d_call: -
cdr3_nt: TGTGTTACTCAGCAAACGGGGGATGAAAAACTGTTTTTT
cdr3_aa: CVTQQTGDEKLFF

clone_size: -
j_call: TRBJ2-7
v_call: TRBV7-8
d_call: TRBD1
cdr3_nt: TGTGCCAGCAGCCCCAGACAGGGGCTAAGATCCTACGAGCAGTACTTC
cdr3_aa: CASSPRQGLRSYEQYF

clone_size: -
j_call: TRBJ2-3
v_call: TRBV10-3
d_call: -
cdr3_nt: TGTGCCATCAGTGAGGGGAGGGGGGCTAGCACAGATACGCAGTATTTT
cdr3_aa: CAISEGRGASTDTQYF

clone_size: once
j_call: TRBJ2-2
v_call: TRBV3-1/TRBV3-2
d_call: -
cdr3_nt: TGTGCCAGCAGCCGTGGAAGCGGAGCCCACACCGGGGAGCTGTTTTTT
cdr3_aa: CASSRGSGAHTGELFF

clone_size: -
j_call: TRBJ1-2
v_call: TRBV2
d_call: TRBD1
cdr3_nt: TGTGCCAGCAGGACCGGGACAGTCTATGGCTACACCTTC
cdr3_aa: CASRTGTVYGYTF

clone_size: -
j_call: TRBJ1-1
v_call: TRBV18
d_call: -
cdr3_nt: TGTGCCAGCTCACGCCTGGGCCGGTCTGGGGACACTGAAGCTTTCTTT
cdr3_aa: CASSRLGRSGDTEAFF

clone_size: -
j_call: TRBJ2-2
v_call: TRBV5-1
d_call: -
cdr3_nt: TGCGCCAGCGGGCCAGCTTTAACGAACACCGGGGAGCTGTTTTTT
cdr3_aa: CASGPALTNTGELFF

clone_size: -
j_call: TRBJ1-5
v_call: TRBV9
d_call: -
cdr3_nt: TGTGCCAGCAGCCTTCGACAGCCTTATCAGCCCCAGCATTTT
cdr3_aa: CASSLRQPYQPQHF

clone_size: -
j_call: TRBJ1-6
v_call: TRBV7-8
d_call: -
cdr3_nt: TGTGCCAGCAGCGTACAGGGAGGGGATTCACCCCTCCACTTT
cdr3_aa: CASSVQGGDSPLHF

clone_size: -
j_call: TRBJ2-1
v_call: TRBV24-1
d_call: TRBD2
cdr3_nt: TGTGCCACCAGTGACACGACTAGCCCCGGAACCAATGAGCAGTTCTTC
cdr3_aa: CATSDTTSPGTNEQFF

clone_size: -
j_call: TRBJ1-5
v_call: TRBV19
d_call: -
cdr3_nt: TGTGCCAGTAAAATCAGGGGCGAGGTGGGCAATCAGCCCCAGCATTTT
cdr3_aa: CASKIRGEVGNQPQHF

clone_size: -
j_call: TRBJ2-3
v_call: TRBV27
d_call: -
cdr3_nt: TGTGCCAGCAGTCCGGGATCGGATACGCAGTATTTT
cdr3_aa: CASSPGSDTQYF

clone_size: -
j_call: TRBJ1-1
v_call: TRBV30
d_call: -
cdr3_nt: TGTGCCTGGGCGACAGGCGGCGGGATAACTGAAGCTTTCTTT
cdr3_aa: CAWATGGGITEAFF

clone_size: -
j_call: TRBJ2-3
v_call: TRBV2
d_call: -
cdr3_nt: TGTGCCAGCACCCTGGGAAGGCTACCAGATACGCAGTATTTT
cdr3_aa: CASTLGRLPDTQYF

clone_size: -
j_call: TRBJ2-3
v_call: TRBV29-1
d_call: -
cdr3_nt: TGCAGCGTTGAAGTCTCCGGGTTTGTGGATACGCAGTATTTT
cdr3_aa: CSVEVSGFVDTQYF

clone_size: -
j_call: TRBJ1-5
v_call: TRBV19
d_call: -
cdr3_nt: TGTGCCAGTACCATGGCGGCGGACCCGGAGGGAGTTTGGAATCAGCCCCAGCATTTT
cdr3_aa: CASTMAADPEGVWNQPQHF

clone_size: few
j_call: TRBJ2-7
v_call: TRBV20-1
d_call: -
cdr3_nt: TGCAGTGCTAGTCAGGGAGTCTACGAGCAGTACTTC
cdr3_aa: CSASQGVYEQYF

clone_size: -
j_call: TRBJ2-7
v_call: TRBV7-8
d_call: -
cdr3_nt: TGTGCCAGCAGCTGGGCAGAGCGTTACGAGCAGTACTTC
cdr3_aa: CASSWAERYEQYF

clone_size: -
j_call: TRBJ2-7
v_call: TRBV7-2
d_call: TRBD1
cdr3_nt: TGTGCCAGCTTACCCGGGACAGGGTATTACGAGCAGTACTTC
cdr3_aa: CASLPGTGYYEQYF

clone_size: -
j_call: TRBJ2-2
v_call: TRBV11-3
d_call: -
cdr3_nt: TGTGCCAGCAGCTTAGATCCACGGGGGACGAACACCGGGGAGCTGTTTTTT
cdr3_aa: CASSLDPRGTNTGELFF

clone_size: -
j_call: TRBJ1-4
v_call: TRBV5-6
d_call: -
cdr3_nt: TGTGCCAGCAGCTTGGAGAGACTTTCTAATGAAAAACTGTTTTTT
cdr3_aa: CASSLERLSNEKLFF

clone_size: few
j_call: TRBJ2-2
v_call: TRBV27
d_call: -
cdr3_nt: TGTGCCAGCAGTTTACAGGCTAGTCAAACCGGGGAGCTGTTTTTT
cdr3_aa: CASSLQASQTGELFF

clone_size: few
j_call: TRBJ2-1
v_call: TRBV4-2
d_call: -
cdr3_nt: TGTGCCAGCAGCGTCTCGAGGGGGGAAACCTACAATGAGCAGTTCTTC
cdr3_aa: CASSVSRGETYNEQFF

clone_size: -
j_call: TRBJ1-3
v_call: TRBV25-1
d_call: -
cdr3_nt: TGTGCCAGCAGGGGAAGCTCCTCTGGAAACACCATATATTTT
cdr3_aa: CASRGSSSGNTIYF